A single sample gave rise to the 25 T cell receptor beta chains below, sequenced in a study of blood T cell repertoires in COVID-19. TCRdb keeps only in-frame clones here, not all; method: immunoSEQ multiplex PCR. The data show 200,000 to 300,000 clones, 75% to 90% seen once. Sequencing was performed on peripheral blood. The receptors originated from a woman aged 60-75 years with active or convalescent COVID-19.

V usage is TRBV13 and J usage is TRBJ2-3; 8 nucleotides agree with TRBD2. Trimming took 4 bases from V and 2 from J; bases not matched to a gene: 8. The germline V gene encodes CDR1 PRHDT and CDR2 FYEKMQ (reference sequence). The CDR3 runs to 16 residues. CDR3 in DNA: TGTGCCAGCAGCTCCTCCCCGGGGGGGTCCACAGATACGCAGTATTTT. Translation gives CASSSSPGGSTDTQYF.

The chain carries TRBV29-1 and TRBJ2-7, with TRBD1 as a possible D gene (5 bases). This CDR3 spans 14 amino acids. Germline V gene lookup returns CDR1 SQVTM and CDR2 ANQGSEA. V shed 6 bases and J shed 2 bases, with 17 bases lying between them. In DNA, the CDR3 is TGCAGCGTCCGACAGCTTTCACCCCCCTACGAGCAGTACTTC. Translating gives CSVRQLSPPYEQYF.

As DNA, the CDR3 is TGTGCCAGCAGCATCGGGACAGGGTTAGAGACCCAGTACTTC. Translating gives CASSIGTGLETQYF. The chain employs TRBV7-7 and TRBJ2-5; TRBD1 matches 9 bases. There are 14 residues in the CDR3. Per the germline V gene, CDR1 is SSHAT and CDR2 is FNYEAQ (reference sequence). V lost 5 bases to trimming and J lost 4 bases; unmatched junction nucleotides: 5.

In its sample, this clone was seen once. The gene calls are TRBV11-2 and TRBJ1-2; 7 positions match TRBD1. J was trimmed by 6 bases and V by 3 bases; bases with no gene match: 7. The CDR3 runs 14 residues. Germline V gene sequence: CDR1 SGHAT, CDR2 FQNNGV. The CDR3 protein is CASSLIGQGDGYTF. The DNA for the CDR3 is TGTGCCAGCAGCTTGATTGGGCAGGGGGATGGCTACACCTTC. Together with reference TRBV11-2 and TRBJ1-2, the CDR3 gives the full variable domain: EAGVAQSPRYKIIEKRQSVAFWCNPISGHATLYWYQQILGQGPKLLIQFQNNGVVDDSQLPKDRFSAERLKGVDSTLKIQPAKLEDSAVYLCASSLIGQGDGYTFGSGTRLTVV.

The chain carries TRBV4-1 and TRBJ2-3, with D perhaps matching TRBD1 (5 bases). This CDR3 is built from 14 residues. Trimming cost V 4 bases and J 1 base, with 9 bases left between them. From germline, CDR1 is MGHRA and CDR2 YSYEKL. Here the CDR3 reads CASSPATGTDTQYF. The DNA of the CDR3 is TGCGCCAGCAGCCCCGCGACAGGCACAGATACGCAGTATTTT.

The chain combines TRBV6-5 with TRBJ1-2; 8 positions match TRBD1. V lost 4 bases to trimming and J lost 4 bases; unmatched junction nucleotides: 11. The CDR3 is made up of 16 amino acids. Germline assignment: CDR1 MNHEY and CDR2 SVGAGI. The CDR3 region is CASSLIPTGEGYGYTF. The CDR3 DNA is TGTGCCAGCAGTTTAATCCCGACAGGGGAGGGCTATGGCTACACCTTC.

This clone was counted a single time. The chain recombines TRBV14 with TRBJ1-6; D remains ambiguous. The CDR3 covers 14 residues. Deletions cut 0 bases from V and 7 bases from J, with 7 bases between. Germline CDR1 SGHDN, CDR2 FVKESK. The CDR3 sequence is CASSQDLANSPLHF. In DNA, the CDR3 is TGTGCCAGCAGCCAAGATTTAGCAAATTCACCCCTCCACTTT.

This rearrangement joins TRBV18 to TRBJ2-1, with 7 bases lining up with TRBD2. The J segment lost 4 bases and the V segment lost 2 bases, leaving 8 bases of the junction unmatched. Germline CDR1 KGHSH, CDR2 LQKENI. CDR3 length: 16 residues. The CDR3 nucleotides read TGTGCCAGCTCACCAACGCGGGGGTCGAGTTACAATGAGCAGTTCTTC. This codes for CASSPTRGSSYNEQFF. Drawing the rest from reference TRBV18 and TRBJ2-1, the complete variable domain is NAGVMQNPRHLVRRRGQEARLRCSPMKGHSHVYWYRQLPEEGLKFMVYLQKENIIDESGMPKERFSAEFPKEGPSILRIQQVVRGDSAAYFCASSPTRGSSYNEQFFGPGTRLTVL.

This clone has only a few counts. This sequence joins TRBV5-1 and TRBJ2-1; possible D gene TRBD2, 7 bases. The V gene's germline CDR1 is SGHRS and CDR2 YFSETQ. There are 17 residues in the CDR3. V was trimmed by 0 bases and J by 7 bases, leaving 20 bases between them. The CDR3 protein is CASSLGIWRGPFNEQFF. The CDR3 DNA reads TGCGCCAGCAGCTTGGGAATCTGGCGGGGGCCTTTTAATGAGCAGTTCTTC.

The chain combines TRBV12-3 or TRBV12-4 with TRBJ2-3; possibly TRBD2 for D (6 bases). CDR3 length: 13 residues. Trimming left V 3 bases short and J 10 bases short, with 14 bases between. The CDR3 DNA sequence: TGTGCCAGCAGTTTGGACTCCACTAGCCCGCAGTATTTT. This translates into CASSLDSTSPQYF.

The gene calls are TRBV7-9 and TRBJ2-5, with 11 bases matching TRBD1. This CDR3 has 19 residues. The germline V gene has CDR1 SEHNR and CDR2 FQNEAQ (reference sequence). Losses at the gene ends were 1 base for V and 1 base for J; bases not matched to a gene: 11. CDR3 coding DNA: TGTGCCAGCAGCTTAGTTGTATGGACAGGGGGCTTCGTCCAAGAGACCCAGTACTTC. This codes for CASSLVVWTGGFVQETQYF.

This clone was recorded only once. V is TRBV7-9 and J is TRBJ1-5, with unresolved D. Trimming took off 2 bases at V and 5 bases at J, with 4 bases between the two ends. Germline V gives CDR1 SEHNR, CDR2 FQNEAQ (reference sequence). CDR3 length: 12 residues. In nucleotides, the CDR3 is TGTGCCAGCAGCTTAATAGATCAGCCCCAGCATTTT. Its translation is CASSLIDQPQHF. Looking up the rest from reference TRBV7-9 and TRBJ1-5 gives the full variable domain: DTGVSQNPRHKITKRGQNVTFRCDPISEHNRLYWYRQTLGQGPEFLTYFQNEAQLEKSRLLSDRFSAERPKGSFSTLEIQRTEQGDSAMYLCASSLIDQPQHFGDGTRLSIL.

The chain is built from TRBV21-1 and TRBJ1-1; TRBD1 is the table's D call and was not checked against the DNA. TRBV21-1 is flagged as a pseudogene. CDR3 length: 14 amino acids. The CDR3 DNA follows: TGTGCCAGCAGCAAAGATGACAGGGGGATGGCAGCTTTCTTT. Translating it yields CASSKDDRGMAAFF.

The chain employs TRBV3-1 (or the pseudogene TRBV3-2) and TRBJ2-1; 8 bases fit TRBD1. Germline-derived CDR1 and CDR2 are LGHDT and YNNKEL (reference sequence). The CDR3 spans 15 residues. Germline trimming cut 2 bases from V and 1 base from J; bases unmatched to any gene: 1. CDR3 DNA sequence: TGTGCCAGCAGCCAACAGGGGGCTTCCTACAATGAGCAGTTCTTC. Amino acid sequence: CASSQQGASYNEQFF.

This rearrangement joins TRBV27 to TRBJ2-1; TRBD2 matches at 7 bases. CDR3 length equals 15 residues. The V gene's germline CDR1 is MNHEY and CDR2 SMNVEV (reference sequence). J gave up 2 bases and V 2 bases, and 3 bases lay outside the gene matches. The CDR3, as DNA: TGTGCCAGCAGTTTACCCGGACTAGCCTACAATGAGCAGTTCTTC. This gives the protein CASSLPGLAYNEQFF.

The gene calls are TRBV20-1 and TRBJ2-7; unclear D gene. This CDR3 is 10 amino acids long. The germline V gene encodes CDR1 DFQATT and CDR2 SNEGSKA (reference sequence). V was trimmed by 5 bases and J by 4 bases, leaving 6 bases between them. In DNA form, the CDR3 reads TGCAGTGCTCCTCGGTACGAGCAGTACTTC. This encodes CSAPRYEQYF.

V usage is TRBV7-3 and J usage is TRBJ2-5, with 7 bases fitting TRBD2. V lost 2 bases, J lost 3 bases, and 6 bases stayed unmatched. The CDR3 runs 15 residues. Per the germline V gene, CDR1 is SGHTA and CDR2 is FQGTGA. The CDR3, as DNA: TGTGCCAGCAGCTTACGGGGACTATCTAAAGAGACCCAGTACTTC. Its protein product is CASSLRGLSKETQYF.

The rearrangement links TRBV27 to TRBJ1-2; D gene uncertain. CDR3 size: 13 residues. Per the germline V gene, CDR1 is MNHEY and CDR2 is SMNVEV (reference sequence). V was clipped by 1 base and J by 4 bases, with 7 bases between them. The CDR3 here is CASSLYGSYGYTF. CDR3 bases: TGTGCCAGCAGTTTATACGGTAGCTATGGCTACACCTTC.

This chain links TRBV11-2 with TRBJ1-2; D not certain. The CDR3 sequence is 14 residues long. V lost 1 base and J lost 8, with 14 bases in between. The germline V gene has CDR1 SGHAT and CDR2 FQNNGV. CDR3 nucleotide sequence: TGTGCCAGCAGCTTAGGCCCGGGGTTTTTAGGCTACACCTTC. Translated, it gives CASSLGPGFLGYTF.

V gene TRBV7-3 combines with J gene TRBJ2-1; 10 bases map to TRBD2. V was pared by 0 bases and J by 12 bases, with 8 bases of the junction left unmatched. This CDR3 is 15 amino acids long. Germline CDR1 SGHTA, CDR2 FQGTGA. The CDR3 region is CASSLTGSGGTGQFF. The CDR3 coding sequence is TGTGCCAGCAGCTTAACGGGTAGCGGGGGGACCGGGCAGTTCTTC.

A single count supports this clone. The CDR3 coding sequence is TGCAGCGTTGAACAGGGGAGCTCTGGAAACACCATATATTTT. It is translated as CSVEQGSSGNTIYF. The V call is TRBV29-1, the J call TRBJ1-3, with a tentative D call TRBD1 (6 bases). Per the germline V gene, CDR1 is SQVTM and CDR2 is ANQGSEA. The CDR3 covers 14 residues. The germline V and J ends were trimmed by 2 bases and 0 bases, with 8 bases remaining between them.

This clone has just a few counts. This CDR3 reads CASLAPNSPLHF. DNA of the CDR3: TGTGCCAGCCTTGCGCCGAATTCACCCCTCCACTTT. This chain joins TRBV6-5 and TRBJ1-6; D unclear. From germline, CDR1 is MNHEY and CDR2 SVGAGI. V was clipped by 8 bases and J by 7 bases, with 9 bases between them. The length of the CDR3 is 12 residues.

The rearrangement joins TRBV5-1 to TRBJ2-5; 14 bases are shared with TRBD2. This CDR3 is 16 amino acids long. CDR1 is SGHRS, CDR2 YFSETQ, per germline. The junction had 6 bases not matched to a gene; V was cut back by 4 bases and J by 4 bases. The CDR3 loop is CASSPGLAGVGETQYF. In DNA form, the CDR3 reads TGCGCCAGCAGCCCGGGACTAGCGGGGGTGGGAGAGACCCAGTACTTC.

The chain has TRBV7-3 and TRBJ2-1; perhaps TRBD1 as D (6 bases). Germline V lookup: CDR1 SGHTA, CDR2 FQGTGA. CDR3 length equals 13 residues. Trimming pared 4 bases from V and 8 bases from J, leaving 12 bases between. The CDR3 DNA reads TGTGCCAGCAGCTCCGGCAAGGGGGATGAGCAGTTCTTC. It yields the protein CASSSGKGDEQFF. Full variable domain (remainder filled in from reference TRBV7-3 and TRBJ2-1): GAGVSQTPSNKVTEKGKYVELRCDPISGHTALYWYRQSLGQGPEFLIYFQGTGAADDSGLPNDRFFAVRPEGSVSTLKIQRTERGDSAVYLCASSSGKGDEQFFGPGTRLTVL.

This clone showed up just once. V gene TRBV12-3 or TRBV12-4 combines with J gene TRBJ2-7; D unclear. Between the trimmed V and J ends, which lost 6 bases and 0 bases, there was a span of 6 bases. This CDR3 spans 12 amino acids. Here the CDR3 reads CASSMFSYEQYF. CDR3 bases: TGTGCCAGCAGCATGTTCTCCTACGAGCAGTACTTC.